The 22 T cell receptor beta chains presented below share a single source sample, sequenced in a study of metastatic and nonmetastatic thyroid tumors. Each patient went into thyroid surgery without having received any treatment. TCRdb ran MiXCR on the PCR reads. This sample has about 35,000 clones, with roughly 29% found just once. The sequencing sample was made of blood. The source is a female donor with papillary thyroid cancer or a benign thyroid nodule (not recorded which). Some clones in this sample may be carry-over from other donors' samples.

The chain joins TRBV19 to TRBJ2-5, with D uncertain. This CDR3 is built from 11 residues. Trimming took off 2 bases at V and 4 bases at J, with 2 bases between the two ends. Per the germline V gene, CDR1 is LNHDA and CDR2 is SQIVND (reference sequence). DNA of the CDR3: TGTGCCAGTAGTATATCAGAGACCCAGTACTTC. Protein sequence: CASSISETQYF.

Written as DNA, the CDR3 is TGTGCCAGCATAGCAGGTGACACTGAAGCTTTCTTT. It translates to CASIAGDTEAFF. The chain carries TRBV6-2 or TRBV6-3 and TRBJ1-1; no definite D call. Trimming left V 7 bases short and J 3 bases short, with 9 bases between. This CDR3 has 12 residues. Germline CDR1 reads MNHEY; CDR2 reads SVGEGT.

This chain links TRBV11-1 with TRBJ1-5; unclear D gene. The CDR3 is made up of 17 amino acids. Trimming removed 4 bases at V and 0 bases at J, with 16 bases between. Germline V gives CDR1 SGHAT, CDR2 FQDESV (reference sequence). CDR3 sequence reads: CASSYGPSRNSNQPQHF. CDR3 nucleotides: TGTGCCAGCAGCTACGGTCCAAGTAGAAATAGCAATCAGCCCCAGCATTTT.

This sequence joins TRBV6-2 or TRBV6-3 and TRBJ2-7; TRBD2 might be the D (5 bases). This CDR3 has 13 residues. Per the germline V gene, CDR1 is MNHEY and CDR2 is SVGEGT. Trimming shortened V by 2 bases and J by 4 bases, and 9 bases separated the two germline ends. As DNA, the CDR3 is TGTGCCAGCAGTTACGTCGAGGGTTACGAGCAGTACTTC. Its protein product is CASSYVEGYEQYF.

This rearrangement joins TRBV5-1 to TRBJ2-7; 9 nucleotides match TRBD1. Germline V gene lookup returns CDR1 SGHRS and CDR2 YFSETQ. The CDR3 is made up of 16 amino acids. V was clipped by 1 base and J by 1 base; unmatched bases: 6. The CDR3 region has the DNA TGCGCCAGCAGCTTGAAAGGGACAGGGTGGTCCTACGAGCAGTACTTC. Translation gives CASSLKGTGWSYEQYF.

The chain combines TRBV11-2 with TRBJ1-4; the D gene is possibly TRBD1 (5 bases). Trimming pared 5 bases from V and 7 bases from J, leaving 14 bases between. The CDR3 runs 14 residues. Germline CDR1 SGHAT, CDR2 FQNNGV. Here the CDR3 DNA reads TGTGCCAGCAGCCCCCGTGGCGGGGCTGAAAAACTGTTTTTT. Translation gives CASSPRGGAEKLFF.

The chain has TRBV7-6 and TRBJ2-7; D could derive from TRBD1 or TRBD2 (5 bases each). This CDR3 comprises 16 residues. Germline V CDR1 and CDR2: SGHVS, FNYEAQ. The V gene lost 0 bases and the J gene lost 3 bases, with 15 bases spanning the gap. The CDR3 loop reads CASSLAVGRVVYEQYF. CDR3 sequence (DNA): TGTGCCAGCAGCTTAGCGGTGGGGCGGGTAGTCTACGAGCAGTACTTC.

The chain combines TRBV4-2 with TRBJ2-6, with TRBD2 as a possible D gene (5 bases). Germline CDR1 is LGHNA and CDR2 is YNFKEQ. Between the trimmed V and J ends, which lost 0 bases and 0 bases, there was a span of 6 bases. The CDR3 sequence is 16 residues long. The CDR3 spells CASSQDTSSGANVLTF. Here the CDR3 DNA reads TGTGCCAGCAGCCAAGATACTAGCTCTGGGGCCAACGTCCTGACTTTC.

The rearrangement links TRBV7-3 to TRBJ1-1, with D unresolved. The CDR3 length is 13 residues. Looked up from germline, CDR1 is SGHTA and CDR2 is FQGTGA. Trimming cost V 5 bases and J 1 base, with 8 bases left between them. CDR3 DNA: TGTGCCAGCAGCGCGATACAGAACACTGAAGCTTTCTTT. Translated: CASSAIQNTEAFF.

This clone is deemed medium-sized. The chain employs TRBV6-2 or TRBV6-3 and TRBJ2-7, with D perhaps TRBD2 (6 bases). Germline CDR1 MNHEY, CDR2 SVGEGT. The V end was cut by 6 bases, the J end by 2 bases, with 11 bases between. This CDR3 has 13 amino acids. This CDR3 is CASRRGLTYEQYF. Written as DNA, the CDR3 is TGTGCCAGCAGAAGAGGACTAACCTACGAGCAGTACTTC.

The sample holds many counts of this clone. A read error may be the cause here, since a much bigger clone is one base away. The genes are TRBV11-2 and TRBJ2-7; 7 nucleotides agree with TRBD2. The CDR3 has 12 residues. Germline CDR1 reads SGHAT; CDR2 reads FQNNGV. Trimming took 11 bases from V and 4 from J; bases not matched to a gene: 8. DNA of the CDR3: TGTGCCGGCTACGGCGGGGGTTACGAGCAGTACTTC. This translates into CAGYGGGYEQYF.

Within the sample, this clone is medium-sized. The chain couples TRBV6-5 to TRBJ1-2; D is perhaps TRBD1 (6 bases). The germline V and J ends were trimmed by 2 bases and 1 base, with 17 bases remaining between them. Germline-derived CDR1 and CDR2 are MNHEY and SVGAGI. The CDR3 spans 17 residues. CDR3 residues: CASSYKIGDTYNYGYTF. The CDR3 DNA reads TGTGCCAGCAGTTACAAGATTGGGGACACCTATAACTATGGCTACACCTTC.

This chain uses TRBV5-1 with TRBJ2-1, with 9 bases identical to TRBD1. J lost 6 bases, V lost 1 base, and 8 bases had no gene match. The CDR3 consists of 16 residues. CDR1 is SGHRS, CDR2 YFSETQ, per germline. The CDR3: CASSLRPGQGFNEQFF. CDR3 DNA: TGCGCCAGCAGCTTGAGGCCGGGACAGGGTTTCAATGAGCAGTTCTTC.

This clone showed up many times. V usage is TRBV7-8 and J usage is TRBJ2-3, with TRBD2 identical over 14 bases. The CDR3 contains 15 residues. V shed 7 bases, J shed 4 bases, and the junction held 4 bases outside the gene matches. Germline V lookup: CDR1 SGHVS, CDR2 FQNEAQ. The CDR3 region is CASNSGLAGADTQYF. CDR3 DNA: TGTGCCAGCAACTCGGGACTAGCGGGAGCAGATACGCAGTATTTT. The variable domain in full, with the rest retrieved from reference TRBV7-8 and TRBJ2-3, is GAGVSQSPRYKVAKRGQDVALRCDPISGHVSLFWYQQALGQGPEFLTYFQNEAQLDKSGLPSDRFFAERPEGSVSTLKIQRTQQEDSAVYLCASNSGLAGADTQYFGPGTRLTVL.

The genes are TRBV7-2 and TRBJ2-6; perhaps TRBD1 as D (6 bases). This CDR3 contains 14 residues. V shed 5 bases and J shed 14 bases, with 19 bases lying between them. CDR1 and CDR2 from the germline V gene are SGHTA and FQGNSA. CDR3 amino acids: CASSPGLGANFLTF. The CDR3 region has the DNA TGTGCCAGCAGCCCCGGCCTGGGGGCCAATTTCCTGACTTTC. The full variable domain, completed using reference TRBV7-2 and TRBJ2-6, is GAGVSQSPSNKVTEKGKDVELRCDPISGHTALYWYRQSLGQGLEFLIYFQGNSAPDKSGLPSDRFSAERTGGSVSTLTIQRTQQEDSAVYLCASSPGLGANFLTFGAGSRLTVL.

The sample holds a few counts of this clone. The junction and the germline gene differ at one end; a read error may be behind it. V is TRBV6-1 and J is TRBJ1-3; tentative D call: TRBD1 (5 bases). The CDR3 covers 13 residues. Germline V gene lookup returns CDR1 MNHNS and CDR2 SASEGT. The CDR3 DNA is TGTACCAGCAGTTCGACAGCAGGAAACACCATATATTTT. Its translation: CTSSSTAGNTIYF.

This chain uses TRBV11-2 with TRBJ2-7; D perhaps matches TRBD1 (6 bases). This CDR3 spans 16 amino acids. Germline loops: CDR1 SGHAT, CDR2 FQNNGV. V lost 5 bases and J lost 9, with 26 bases in between. CDR3 residues: CASSSTPGQTLLRQYF. CDR3 bases: TGTGCCAGCAGCAGCACCCCCGGACAGACTCTACTAAGGCAGTACTTC.

In this sample, this clone turned up many times. This chain links TRBV20-1 with TRBJ2-1; D gene uncertain. The CDR3 totals 12 residues. V lost 5 bases and J 9 bases, leaving 14 bases between the germline ends. Germline CDR1 reads DFQATT; CDR2 reads SNEGSKA (reference sequence). The CDR3 loop is CSACQSGPEQFF. The DNA of the CDR3 is TGCAGTGCTTGCCAGTCAGGCCCTGAGCAGTTCTTC.

In its sample, this clone was seen many times. This sequence joins TRBV10-3 and TRBJ1-1; 8 nucleotides match TRBD1. The CDR3 has 13 residues. Germline V gene sequence: CDR1 ENHRY, CDR2 SYGVKD. With V trimmed by 7 bases and J by 4 bases, 5 bases remained unmatched. The CDR3, as DNA: TGTGCCATCACCTCAGGGGGCTTCACTGAAGCTTTCTTT. Translating it yields CAITSGGFTEAFF.

The sample holds many counts of this clone. The gene calls are TRBV5-5 and TRBJ2-1; 7 nucleotides agree with TRBD2. Per germline, CDR1 SGHKS and CDR2 YYEKEE (reference sequence). CDR3 length: 16 amino acids. The J segment lost 5 bases and the V segment lost 3 bases, leaving 11 bases of the junction unmatched. The CDR3 sequence: CASSWTGRGTHNEQFF. CDR3 bases: TGTGCCAGCAGCTGGACGGGGCGGGGGACCCACAATGAGCAGTTCTTC.

The rearrangement links TRBV11-1 to TRBJ2-3; 10 bases are shared with TRBD2. This CDR3 contains 15 residues. Losses at the gene ends were 4 bases for V and 3 bases for J; bases not matched to a gene: 4. CDR1 SGHAT and CDR2 FQDESV come from the germline V gene (reference sequence). CDR3 nucleotide sequence: TGTGCCAGCAGCTCAACTAGCGGGGAAACAGATACGCAGTATTTT. Encoded protein: CASSSTSGETDTQYF.

This clone has a handful of counts. The rearrangement links TRBV19 to TRBJ1-2; D perhaps matches TRBD1 (6 bases). V was pared by 5 bases and J by 5 bases, with 9 bases between. The germline V gene has CDR1 LNHDA and CDR2 SQIVND (reference sequence). This CDR3 comprises 12 residues. The CDR3 bases are TGTGCCAGTAGTGACACAGGGTATGGCTACACCTTC. Its translation: CASSDTGYGYTF. The whole variable domain, remainder taken from reference TRBV19 and TRBJ1-2, is DGGITQSPKYLFRKEGQNVTLSCEQNLNHDAMYWYRQDPGQGLRLIYYSQIVNDFQKGDIAEGYSVSREKKESFPLTVTSAQKNPTAFYLCASSDTGYGYTFGSGTRLTVV.